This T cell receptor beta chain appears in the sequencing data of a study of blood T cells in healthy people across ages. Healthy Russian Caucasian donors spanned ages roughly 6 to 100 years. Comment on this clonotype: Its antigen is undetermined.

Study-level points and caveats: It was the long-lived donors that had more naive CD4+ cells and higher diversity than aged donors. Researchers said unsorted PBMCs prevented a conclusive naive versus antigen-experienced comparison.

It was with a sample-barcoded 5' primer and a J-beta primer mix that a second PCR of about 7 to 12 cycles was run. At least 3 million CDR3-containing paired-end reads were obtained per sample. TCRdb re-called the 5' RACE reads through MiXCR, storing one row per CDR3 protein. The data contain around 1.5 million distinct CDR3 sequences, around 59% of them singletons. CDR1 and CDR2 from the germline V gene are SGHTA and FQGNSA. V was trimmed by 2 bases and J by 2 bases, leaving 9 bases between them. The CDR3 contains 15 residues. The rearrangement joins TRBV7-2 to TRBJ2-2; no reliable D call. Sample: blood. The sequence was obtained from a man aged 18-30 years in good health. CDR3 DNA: TGTGCCAGCAGCTTAAGACGGTCCAACACCGGGGAGCTGTTTTTT. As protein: CASSLRRSNTGELFF.